This T cell receptor beta chain is from a study of blood T cells in healthy people across ages. CDR3 length: 16 amino acids. Germline-derived CDR1 and CDR2 are MNHEY and SVGEGT. V lost 5 bases and J lost 3; bases outside the gene matches: 8. The use of a sample-barcoded 5' primer and a J-beta primer mix characterized a second PCR of roughly 7 to 11 cycles. TCRdb used MiXCR to reprocess the 5' RACE reads, holding one entry per CDR3 protein. The sample lists approximately 800,000 distinct CDR3 sequences; roughly 40% were seen once. The source of this sequence is a man between 18 and 35 years old in good health. The sequenced sample consisted of blood. The rearrangement uses TRBV6-2 or TRBV6-3 and TRBJ1-5; 9 bases match TRBD1. The CDR3 region is CASSDNRGQYNQPQHF. The CDR3 DNA is TGTGCCAGCAGTGACAACAGGGGGCAATACAATCAGCCCCAGCATTTT.